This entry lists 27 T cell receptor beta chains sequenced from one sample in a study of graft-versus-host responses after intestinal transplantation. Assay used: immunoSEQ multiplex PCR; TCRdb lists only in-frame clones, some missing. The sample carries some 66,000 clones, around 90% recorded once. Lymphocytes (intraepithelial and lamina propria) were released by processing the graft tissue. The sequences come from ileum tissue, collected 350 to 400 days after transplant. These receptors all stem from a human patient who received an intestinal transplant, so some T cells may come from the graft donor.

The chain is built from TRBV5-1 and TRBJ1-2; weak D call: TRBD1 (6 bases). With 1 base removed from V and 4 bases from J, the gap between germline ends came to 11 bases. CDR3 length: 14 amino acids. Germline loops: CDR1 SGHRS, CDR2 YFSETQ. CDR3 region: CASSLRGHSYGYTF. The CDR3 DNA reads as TGCGCCAGCAGCTTGCGGGGGCATTCCTATGGCTACACCTTC.

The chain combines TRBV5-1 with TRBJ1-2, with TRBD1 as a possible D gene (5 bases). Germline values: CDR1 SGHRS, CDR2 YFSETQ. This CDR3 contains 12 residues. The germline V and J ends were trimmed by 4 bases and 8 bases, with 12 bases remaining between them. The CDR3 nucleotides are TGCGCCAGCAGCCCAGGGACGGTCGGCTACACCTTC. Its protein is CASSPGTVGYTF.

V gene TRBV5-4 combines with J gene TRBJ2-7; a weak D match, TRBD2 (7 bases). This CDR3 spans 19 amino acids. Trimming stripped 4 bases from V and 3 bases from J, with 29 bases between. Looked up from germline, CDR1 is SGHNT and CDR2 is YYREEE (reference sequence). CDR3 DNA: TGTGCCAGCAGCGGGGTCCCCAGCCGGGGGGCCCTTCATTACTACGAGCAGTACTTC. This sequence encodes CASSGVPSRGALHYYEQYF.

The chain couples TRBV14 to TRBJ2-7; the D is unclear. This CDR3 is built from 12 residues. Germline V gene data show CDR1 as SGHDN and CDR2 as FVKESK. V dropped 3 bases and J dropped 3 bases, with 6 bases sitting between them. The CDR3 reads CASSQSNYEQYF. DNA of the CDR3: TGTGCCAGCAGCCAGTCCAACTACGAGCAGTACTTC.

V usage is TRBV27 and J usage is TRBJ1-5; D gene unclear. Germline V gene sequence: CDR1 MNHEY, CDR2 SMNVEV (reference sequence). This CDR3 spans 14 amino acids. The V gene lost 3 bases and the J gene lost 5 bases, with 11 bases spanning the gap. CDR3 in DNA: TGTGCCAGCAGTTTTGTCGGCGGGGATCAGCCCCAGCATTTT. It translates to CASSFVGGDQPQHF.

This chain's CDR3 is CASSLVVTDGYTF. For the CDR3, the DNA is TGCGCCAGCAGCTTGGTTGTGACAGATGGCTACACCTTC. V is TRBV5-1 and J is TRBJ1-2, with D maybe TRBD1 (5 bases). The CDR3 is made up of 13 amino acids. Looked up from germline, CDR1 is SGHRS and CDR2 is YFSETQ. With 0 bases removed from V and 6 bases from J, the gap between germline ends came to 9 bases.

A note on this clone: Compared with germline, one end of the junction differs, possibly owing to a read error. Here the CDR3 reads CASRYGNTEAFF. The DNA of the CDR3 is TGTGCCAGCCGTTACGGGAACACTGAAGCTTTCTTT. The V call is TRBV6-6, the J call TRBJ1-1, with D uncertain. Looked up from germline, CDR1 is MNHNY and CDR2 is SVGAGI (reference sequence). The CDR3 contains 12 residues.

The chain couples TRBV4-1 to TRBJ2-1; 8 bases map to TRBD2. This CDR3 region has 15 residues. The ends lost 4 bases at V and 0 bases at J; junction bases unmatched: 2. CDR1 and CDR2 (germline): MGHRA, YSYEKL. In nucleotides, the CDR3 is TGCGCCAGCAGCCCCAGCGGGAGCTCCTACAATGAGCAGTTCTTC. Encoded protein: CASSPSGSSYNEQFF.

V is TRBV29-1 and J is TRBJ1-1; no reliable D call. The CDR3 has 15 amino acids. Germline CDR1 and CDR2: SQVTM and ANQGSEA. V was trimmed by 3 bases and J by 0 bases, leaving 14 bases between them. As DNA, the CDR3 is TGCAGCGTTGATTTTGTAGAAGAACTGAACACTGAAGCTTTCTTT. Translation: CSVDFVEELNTEAFF.

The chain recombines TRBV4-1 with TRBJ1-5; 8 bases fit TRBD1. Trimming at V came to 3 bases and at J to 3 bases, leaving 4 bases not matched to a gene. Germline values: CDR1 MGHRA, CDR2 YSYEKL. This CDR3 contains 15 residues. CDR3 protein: CASSQGQEANQPQHF. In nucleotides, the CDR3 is TGCGCCAGCAGCCAGGGACAGGAGGCCAATCAGCCCCAGCATTTT.

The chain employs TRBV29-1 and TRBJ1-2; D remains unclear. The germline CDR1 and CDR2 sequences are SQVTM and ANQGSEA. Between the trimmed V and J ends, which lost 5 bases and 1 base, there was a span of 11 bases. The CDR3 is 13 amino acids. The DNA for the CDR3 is TGCAGCGTTTATCTAGACGTTAACTATGGCTACACCTTC. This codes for CSVYLDVNYGYTF.

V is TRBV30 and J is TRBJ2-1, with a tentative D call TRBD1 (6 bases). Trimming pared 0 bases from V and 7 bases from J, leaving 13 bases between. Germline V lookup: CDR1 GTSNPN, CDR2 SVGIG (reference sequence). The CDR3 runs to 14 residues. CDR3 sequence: CAWSVGRGWNEQFF. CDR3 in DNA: TGTGCCTGGAGTGTAGGTAGGGGGTGGAATGAGCAGTTCTTC.

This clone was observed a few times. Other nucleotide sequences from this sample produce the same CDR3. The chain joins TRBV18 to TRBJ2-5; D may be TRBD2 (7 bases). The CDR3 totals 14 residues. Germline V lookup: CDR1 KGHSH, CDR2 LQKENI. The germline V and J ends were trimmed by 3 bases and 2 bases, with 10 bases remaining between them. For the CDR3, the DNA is TGTGCCAGCTCACCGGGGGGGCAACAAGAGACCCAGTACTTC. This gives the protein CASSPGGQQETQYF.

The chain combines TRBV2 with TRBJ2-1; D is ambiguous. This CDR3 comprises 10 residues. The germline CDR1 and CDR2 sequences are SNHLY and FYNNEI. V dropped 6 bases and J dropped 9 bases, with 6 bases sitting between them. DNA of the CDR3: TGTGCCAGCAGCTCTGGTGAGCAGTTCTTC. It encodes CASSSGEQFF.

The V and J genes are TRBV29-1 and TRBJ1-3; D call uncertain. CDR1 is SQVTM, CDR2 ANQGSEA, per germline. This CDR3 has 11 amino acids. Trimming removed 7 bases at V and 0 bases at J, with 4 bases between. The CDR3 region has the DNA TGCAGCGGGGGCTCTGGAAACACCATATATTTT. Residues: CSGGSGNTIYF.

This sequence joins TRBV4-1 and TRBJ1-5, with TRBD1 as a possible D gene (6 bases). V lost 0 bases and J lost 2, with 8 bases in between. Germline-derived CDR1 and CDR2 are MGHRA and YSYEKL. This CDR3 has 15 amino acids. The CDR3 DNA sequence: TGCGCCAGCAGCCAAGATGAGGGGGGCAATCAGCCCCAGCATTTT. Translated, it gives CASSQDEGGNQPQHF.

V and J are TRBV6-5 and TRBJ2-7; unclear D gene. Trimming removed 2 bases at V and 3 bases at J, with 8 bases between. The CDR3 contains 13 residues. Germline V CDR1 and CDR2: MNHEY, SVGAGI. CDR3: CASSYGGDYEQYF. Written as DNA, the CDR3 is TGTGCCAGCAGTTACGGTGGGGACTACGAGCAGTACTTC.

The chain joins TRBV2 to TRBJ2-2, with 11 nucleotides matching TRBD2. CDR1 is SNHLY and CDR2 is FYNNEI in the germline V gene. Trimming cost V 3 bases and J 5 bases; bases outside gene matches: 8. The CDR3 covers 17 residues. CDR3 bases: TGTGCCAGCAGTGAGGTTAGGGGACTAGCGGAAACCGGGGAGCTGTTTTTT. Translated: CASSEVRGLAETGELFF. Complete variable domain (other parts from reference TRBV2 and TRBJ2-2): EPEVTQTPSHQVTQMGQEVILRCVPISNHLYFYWYRQILGQKVEFLVSFYNNEISEKSEIFDDQFSVERPDGSNFTLKIRSTKLEDSAMYFCASSEVRGLAETGELFFGEGSRLTVL.

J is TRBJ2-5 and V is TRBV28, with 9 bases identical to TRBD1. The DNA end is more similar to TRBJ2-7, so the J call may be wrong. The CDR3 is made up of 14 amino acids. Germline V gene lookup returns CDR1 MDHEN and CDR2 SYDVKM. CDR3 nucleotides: TGTGCCAGCAGTCCCTGGGACAGGGTCTACGAGCAGTACTTC. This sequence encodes CASSPWDRVYEQYF.

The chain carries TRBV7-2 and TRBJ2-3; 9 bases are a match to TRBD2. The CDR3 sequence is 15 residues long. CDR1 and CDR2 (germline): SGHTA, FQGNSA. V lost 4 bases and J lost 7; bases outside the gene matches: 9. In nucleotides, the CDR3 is TGTGCCAGCAGCTCGGGACTAGCTCTCCCGCATACGCAGTATTTT. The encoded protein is CASSSGLALPHTQYF.

The CDR3 sequence is CASSLDRVGHTF. The DNA for the CDR3 is TGTGCCAGCAGCTTAGATCGAGTGGGACACACCTTC. The genes are TRBV7-2 and TRBJ1-2, with D tentatively TRBD1 (5 bases). The V end lost 1 base, the J end lost 12 bases, and 12 bases lay between the germline ends. The CDR3 runs 12 residues. Germline V lookup: CDR1 SGHTA, CDR2 FQGNSA.

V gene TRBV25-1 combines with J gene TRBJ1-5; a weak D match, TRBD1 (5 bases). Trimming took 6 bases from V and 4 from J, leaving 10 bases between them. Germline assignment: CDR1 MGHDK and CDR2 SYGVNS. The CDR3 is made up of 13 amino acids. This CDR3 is CASRGPGNQPQHF. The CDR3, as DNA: TGTGCCAGCAGGGGGCCGGGGAATCAGCCCCAGCATTTT.

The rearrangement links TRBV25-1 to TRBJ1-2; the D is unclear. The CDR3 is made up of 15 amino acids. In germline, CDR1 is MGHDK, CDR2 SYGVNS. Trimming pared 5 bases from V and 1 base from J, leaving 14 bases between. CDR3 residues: CASSPLPRNNYGYTF. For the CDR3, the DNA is TGTGCCAGCAGTCCCCTTCCCAGGAATAACTATGGCTACACCTTC.

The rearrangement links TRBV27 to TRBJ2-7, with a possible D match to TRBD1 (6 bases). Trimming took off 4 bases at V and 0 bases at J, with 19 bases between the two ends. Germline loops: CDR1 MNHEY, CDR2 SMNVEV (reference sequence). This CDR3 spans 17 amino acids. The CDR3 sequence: CASSYRVVGAPSYEQYF. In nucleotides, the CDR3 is TGTGCCAGCAGTTACAGGGTAGTAGGCGCACCCTCCTACGAGCAGTACTTC.

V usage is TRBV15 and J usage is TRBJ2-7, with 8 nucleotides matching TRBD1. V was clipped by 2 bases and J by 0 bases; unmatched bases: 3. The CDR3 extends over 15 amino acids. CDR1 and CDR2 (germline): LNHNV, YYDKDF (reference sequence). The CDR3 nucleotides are TGTGCCACCAGCAGACGGGACAGGAGCTCCTACGAGCAGTACTTC. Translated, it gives CATSRRDRSSYEQYF.

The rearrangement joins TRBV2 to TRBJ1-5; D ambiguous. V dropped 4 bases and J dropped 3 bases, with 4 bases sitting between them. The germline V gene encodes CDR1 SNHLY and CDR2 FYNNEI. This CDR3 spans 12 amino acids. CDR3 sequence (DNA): TGTGCCAGCAGTGGGCCCAATCAGCCCCAGCATTTT. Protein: CASSGPNQPQHF.

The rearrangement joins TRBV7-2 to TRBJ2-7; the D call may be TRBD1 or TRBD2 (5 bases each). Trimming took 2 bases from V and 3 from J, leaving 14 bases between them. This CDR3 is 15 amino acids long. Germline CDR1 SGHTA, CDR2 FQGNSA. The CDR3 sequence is CASSLRRDLHYEQYF. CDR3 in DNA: TGTGCCAGCAGCTTAAGAAGGGACCTTCACTACGAGCAGTACTTC.